This TCR beta chain was captured in a study of lymphopenia after photon versus proton radiotherapy (dated by TCRdb to between 2017 and 2020). About the study as a whole: Photon and proton radiation therapy were compared by the study for their immunological effects in patients with gastrointestinal tumors who developed high-grade lymphopenia. The study aimed to characterize how the two radiation modalities differ in their impact on the immune system. A cohort of about 20 patients with gastrointestinal tumors who received either photon or proton therapy and subsequently developed lymphopenia was included.

Concerning this clone: Its antigen is unknown. Nothing much larger sits one base from this clone, and base qualities are not available.

What the research found in general, with its limitations: Across the cohort, a larger post-nadir drop in TCR diversity was inversely correlated with overall survival time among patients who died. After the lymphocyte count nadir, oligoclonal expansion, especially of CD8+ Temra cells, was observed in photon-treated repertoires, and the drop in diversity was driven by this expansion. During treatment, patients who received photon therapy lost naive T cells and TCR diversity and gained effector/memory populations, whereas patients who received proton therapy remained relatively stable. The authors looked at the survival association only in patients who died, and they framed better survival with proton therapy as a possibility rather than a demonstrated result.

The library was built by means of the immunoSEQ multiplex PCR assay. T cell repertoires were profiled with deep sequencing of rearranged TCR beta loci together with multiparametric flow cytometry. Imported from immuneACCESS, the table was reduced by TCRdb to in-frame sequences with V and J called. These copies leave out some clones; in studies compared against another copy, an unresolved V gene accounts for under half, and the cause of the remainder is not known. The sample contains around 160,000 clones, more than 85% of them found a single time. Around 5% of the sample rests with the top ten. CDR1 is given as MNHEY and CDR2 as SMNVEV, both from the germline V gene (reference sequence). From the cysteine up to the phenylalanine, the CDR3 has a length of 16 residues. Only the CDR3 DNA is retained, 48 bases long and in frame from the first base. After removal of 3 bases from V and 5 bases from J, the junction retains 2 bases not matched to a gene.

The chain couples TRBV27 to TRBJ2-2; 14 nucleotides in the junction match TRBD2. Sequencing was performed on peripheral blood, taken from a patient treated with photon-based radiotherapy. This clonotype was obtained from a man aged 50-59 years with gastric cancer. The DNA sequence follows: TGTGCCAGCAGTTTCAGACTAGCGGGGGGGACCGGGGAGCTGTTTTTT. This sequence encodes CASSFRLAGGTGELFF.